Sequencing of this T cell receptor (beta chain) was carried out in a study of beta chain features in type 1 diabetes. The study's findings and limits: Shortening that was moderate but significant affected the TCRB CDR3s of Type 1 diabetes patients in all four CD4+ subsets.

Germline V gene data show CDR1 as SEHNR and CDR2 as FQNEAQ (reference sequence). This CDR3 comprises 14 residues. Trimming stripped 1 base from V and 5 bases from J, with 8 bases between. As concerns this clone: Its antigen is not identified.

Expressed TCRB transcripts were sequenced after all isolated RNA was converted to cDNA. Using immunoSEQ multiplex PCR, the repertoire was profiled, and TCRdb retains in-frame clones only, with some absent. The sample shows 280,000 or so clones, about 15% of them seen only once. Sequenced input: naive CD4+ T cells from blood. This chain connects TRBV7-9 to TRBJ1-4; D remains unclear. The receptor's source is a man between 18 and 29 years old with type 1 diabetes. The DNA of the CDR3 is TGTGCCAGCAGCTTAGGTGGAGGGAATGAAAAACTGTTTTTT. The encoded protein is CASSLGGGNEKLFF.